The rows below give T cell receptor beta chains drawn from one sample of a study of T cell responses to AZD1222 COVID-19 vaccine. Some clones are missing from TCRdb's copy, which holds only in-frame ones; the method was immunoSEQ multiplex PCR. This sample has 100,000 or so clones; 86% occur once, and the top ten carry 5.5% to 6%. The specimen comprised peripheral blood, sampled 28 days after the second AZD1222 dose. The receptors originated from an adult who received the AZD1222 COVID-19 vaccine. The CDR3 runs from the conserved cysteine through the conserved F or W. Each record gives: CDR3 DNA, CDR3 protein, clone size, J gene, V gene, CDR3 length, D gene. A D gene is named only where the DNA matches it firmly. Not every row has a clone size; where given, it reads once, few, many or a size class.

TGTGCCAGTAGTATTGGGACTAGCGGGAGTTTCAGCGTGCAGTACTTC	CASSIGTSGSFSVQYF	few	TRBJ2-7	TRBV19	16	TRBD2
TGTGCCAGCAGCCAAGGTGGAGGGCCCGGGGAGCTGTTTTTT	CASSQGGGPGELFF	-	TRBJ2-2	TRBV3-1/TRBV3-2	14	-
TGTGCCAGCAGTCACTCTAGCGGGGGGCTCTACGAGCAGTACTTC	CASSHSSGGLYEQYF	-	TRBJ2-7	TRBV27	15	TRBD2
TGTGCCAGCAGCCCTACCAGGTTCTCTGGAAACACCATATATTTT	CASSPTRFSGNTIYF	-	TRBJ1-3	TRBV7-2	15	-
TGTGCCAGCAGCGAGGAGGTGGGGAATTCACCCCTCCACTTT	CASSEEVGNSPLHF	-	TRBJ1-6	TRBV9	14	-
TGTGCCAGCAGTTTCGGCGTACAAGAGACCCAGTACTTC	CASSFGVQETQYF	-	TRBJ2-5	TRBV27	13	-
TGTGCCAGCAGTTGGGCTGGGGCAGGGGGGACAGATACGCAGTATTTT	CASSWAGAGGTDTQYF	-	TRBJ2-3	TRBV28	16	-
TGTGCCAGCAGTAGACATAAGGCTAGGAATTCACCCCTCCACTTT	CASSRHKARNSPLHF	once	TRBJ1-6	TRBV28	15	-
TGTGCCACCGGGGGGGCAGGGGACCCGAGCTCCTATAATTCACCCCTCCACTTT	CATGGAGDPSSYNSPLHF	-	TRBJ1-6	TRBV28	18	-
TGTGCCACCGGGACAGGTATATACAATGAGCAGTTCTTC	CATGTGIYNEQFF	-	TRBJ2-1	TRBV6-5	13	TRBD1
TGCGCCAGCAGCCAAGATATCCCCTACGAGCAGTACTTC	CASSQDIPYEQYF	-	TRBJ2-7	TRBV4-1	13	-
TGTGCCAGCAGCCCGGGACGGCTGAACACTGAAGCTTTCTTT	CASSPGRLNTEAFF	-	TRBJ1-1	TRBV7-8	14	-
TGTGCCAGCAGCTTGTTTAGCGGGCACTCCTACGAGCAGTACTTC	CASSLFSGHSYEQYF	-	TRBJ2-7	TRBV5-4	15	TRBD2
TGTGCCAGCAGCTTCAAGGTACTACAAGAGACCCAGTACTTC	CASSFKVLQETQYF	-	TRBJ2-5	TRBV7-2	14	-
TGTGCCAGCCGCCCGCTGCATACAAACTATGGCTACACCTTC	CASRPLHTNYGYTF	-	TRBJ1-2	TRBV5-8	14	-
TGTGCCTGGAGTGCTGGACGGCCGAATGGGGGCTACACCTTC	CAWSAGRPNGGYTF	-	TRBJ1-2	TRBV30	14	-
TGTGCCAGCAGGCCCCAGGGGCGCTATGAAGCTTTCTTT	CASRPQGRYEAFF	-	TRBJ1-1	TRBV12-3/TRBV12-4	13	-
TGTGCCAGCAGCGTAATTGGGACTAGCGGTTCTAGCACAGATACGCAGTATTTT	CASSVIGTSGSSTDTQYF	once	TRBJ2-3	TRBV9	18	TRBD2
TGTGCCAGAAAGTTTATCCTACAGGGGTTCTACGAGCAGTACTTC	CARKFILQGFYEQYF	-	TRBJ2-7	TRBV27	15	TRBD1
TGCGCCAGCAGTTTAGGACAGAGTAACACCGGGGAGCTGTTTTTT	CASSLGQSNTGELFF	-	TRBJ2-2	TRBV5-1	15	-
TGTGCCAGTAGCCCTGTTGCAGCTTCGTCCTACGAGCAGTACTTC	CASSPVAASSYEQYF	-	TRBJ2-7	TRBV19	15	-
TGTGCCAGCAGCCCGGACATATTCCAAGAGACCCAGTACTTC	CASSPDIFQETQYF	many	TRBJ2-5	TRBV7-9	14	-
TGTGCCAGTACGTACAGGCCGAATGAAAAACTGTTTTTT	CASTYRPNEKLFF	-	TRBJ1-4	TRBV19	13	-
TGTGCCAGCAGCTTAATAGCGGGACAGTCCTATGGCTACACCTTC	CASSLIAGQSYGYTF	-	TRBJ1-2	TRBV7-9	15	TRBD1
TGTGCCAGCAGTCCCCCCCCGGACAGGAGTTATGGCTACACCTTC	CASSPPPDRSYGYTF	-	TRBJ1-2	TRBV28	15	TRBD1
TGTGCCTGGAAGCCAAATAATCCAGAGCCGACCTTC	CAWKPNNPEPTF	-	TRBJ1-2	TRBV30	12	-
TGTGCCAGCAGTTTAGCAGGGGGATCCGATGGCTACACCTTC	CASSLAGGSDGYTF	-	TRBJ1-2	TRBV28	14	TRBD1
TGTGCCAGCAGTGACACAGATACGCAGTATTTT	CASSDTDTQYF	-	TRBJ2-3	TRBV6-1	11	-
TGCGCCAGCAGCCCTTCGGACAGCGAGCGTCAGCCCCAGCATTTT	CASSPSDSERQPQHF	-	TRBJ1-5	TRBV4-1	15	-
TGTGCCAGCAGCCCCCTCGGGACAGGGGTTTTGCGGTATGGCTACACCTTC	CASSPLGTGVLRYGYTF	-	TRBJ1-2	TRBV7-2	17	TRBD1